The 16 T cell receptor beta chains below were found in one sample sequenced in a study of T cells in Graves' hyperthyroidism and ophthalmopathy. Authors of the study amplified TCR beta CDR3 regions from RNA transcripts. In the first-round RT-PCR of the TCR CDR3, the HTBI primer set was used. TCRdb recomputed calls from the multiplex PCR reads with MiXCR, one row per CDR3 protein. The sample holds 750,000 to 900,000 distinct CDR3 sequences, over 35% seen once. The sample was blood. The receptors stem from a man younger than 35 with Graves' hyperthyroidism.

The CDR3 loop is CSASPLRGTLHF. The CDR3 bases are TGCAGTGCTAGTCCGCTGCGAGGTACCCTCCACTTT. The rearrangement uses TRBV20-1 and TRBJ1-6; D is ambiguous. The CDR3 runs to 12 residues. Trimming cost V 3 bases and J 14 bases, with 14 bases left between them. Germline CDR1 is DFQATT and CDR2 is SNEGSKA (reference sequence).

Only one count was recorded for this clonotype. V and J are TRBV7-2 and TRBJ1-2; the match to TRBD1 covers 9 bases. Germline lookup yields CDR1 SGHTA and CDR2 FQGNSA. The V segment lost 5 bases and the J segment 1 base; nucleotides outside the gene matches: 11. This CDR3 is built from 17 residues. CDR3 amino acids: CASSTSGGTGNNYGYTF. For the CDR3, the DNA is TGTGCCAGCAGCACTAGCGGGGGGACAGGGAATAACTATGGCTACACCTTC. The full variable domain, its missing parts supplied by reference TRBV7-2 and TRBJ1-2, is GAGVSQSPSNKVTEKGKDVELRCDPISGHTALYWYRQSLGQGLEFLIYFQGNSAPDKSGLPSDRFSAERTGGSVSTLTIQRTQQEDSAVYLCASSTSGGTGNNYGYTFGSGTRLTVV.

The sample holds many counts of this clonotype. J is TRBJ2-6 and V is TRBV10-3; D perhaps matches TRBD2 (5 bases). This CDR3 has 15 residues. Looked up from germline, CDR1 is ENHRY and CDR2 is SYGVKD. Trimming stripped 3 bases from V and 1 base from J, with 7 bases between. CDR3 DNA sequence: TGTGCCATCAGTGAAACGGGATCTGGGGCCAACGTCCTGACTTTC. Its translation: CAISETGSGANVLTF.

This clonotype was picked up one time. This may be a read error: a much more frequent sequence differs by one nucleotide. The gene calls are TRBV25-1 and TRBJ1-6; 7 bases align to TRBD1. V shed 6 bases, J shed 8 bases, and the junction held 13 bases outside the gene matches. CDR1 is MGHDK and CDR2 is SYGVNS in the germline V gene. The CDR3 is 16 residues long. The CDR3 DNA reads TGTGCCAGCAGCCAAGGGGGCGGCTCTATACATTCACCCCTCCACTTT. Its translation is CASSQGGGSIHSPLHF.

This clonotype was counted many times. This chain connects TRBV29-1 to TRBJ2-7; tentatively, D is TRBD1 or TRBD2 (5 bases each). This CDR3 is 13 amino acids long. Germline V gene sequence: CDR1 SQVTM, CDR2 ANQGSEA. Trimming left V 4 bases short and J 1 base short, with 11 bases between. CDR3 coding DNA: TGCAGCGTTGGGGGGACGGATTCCTACGAGCAGTACTTC. This gives the protein CSVGGTDSYEQYF.

Concerning this clonotype itself: This may come from a read error, since a much larger clone is one base off. The rearrangement joins TRBV25-1 to TRBJ1-1, with TRBD1 matching 8 bases. V shed 8 bases, J shed 0 bases, and the junction held 5 bases outside the gene matches. There are 14 residues in the CDR3. CDR1 and CDR2 from the germline V gene are MGHDK and SYGVNS. The CDR3 spells CASGQTGVNTEAFF. As DNA, the CDR3 is TGTGCCAGCGGTCAGACAGGGGTGAACACTGAAGCTTTCTTT.

This clonotype has just a few counts. The V and J genes are TRBV20-1 and TRBJ2-7; 12 positions agree with TRBD2. The V gene end was trimmed by 5 bases and the J gene end by 1 base; junction bases not matched to a gene: 6. Germline CDR1 and CDR2: DFQATT and SNEGSKA (reference sequence). The length of the CDR3 is 15 residues. The CDR3: CSAGRLAGVSYEQYF. For the CDR3, the DNA is TGCAGTGCTGGGAGACTAGCGGGGGTTTCCTACGAGCAGTACTTC.

This clonotype was observed a handful of times. V usage is TRBV20-1 and J usage is TRBJ1-4; D is unclear. CDR3 length equals 12 residues. Germline V CDR1 and CDR2: DFQATT, SNEGSKA (reference sequence). V gave up 1 base and J gave up 11 bases, with 11 bases separating them. CDR3 nucleotide sequence: TGCAGTGCTAGAGGACCAGGTGGGAAACTGTTTTTT. Amino acids: CSARGPGGKLFF.

This clonotype turned up a few times. V usage is TRBV25-1 and J usage is TRBJ2-3; D not certain. Looked up from germline, CDR1 is MGHDK and CDR2 is SYGVNS. There are 12 residues in the CDR3. V dropped 3 bases and J dropped 2 bases, with 3 bases sitting between them. The CDR3 DNA reads TGTGCCAGCAGTGACCCCACAGATACGCAGTATTTT. Protein sequence: CASSDPTDTQYF.

This sequence joins TRBV7-2 and TRBJ1-2, with no clear D. Germline values: CDR1 SGHTA, CDR2 FQGNSA. V dropped 4 bases and J dropped 1 base, with 16 bases sitting between them. The CDR3 loop spans 16 amino acids. Here the CDR3 DNA reads TGTGCCAGCAGCTCGGAGATGGACGATAATAACTATGGCTACACCTTC. Its translation is CASSSEMDDNNYGYTF. Supplemented by reference TRBV7-2 and TRBJ1-2, the full variable domain reads GAGVSQSPSNKVTEKGKDVELRCDPISGHTALYWYRQSLGQGLEFLIYFQGNSAPDKSGLPSDRFSAERTGGSVSTLTIQRTQQEDSAVYLCASSSEMDDNNYGYTFGSGTRLTVV.

In its sample, this clonotype was seen many times. The CDR3 loop reads CAIRGTGADTEAFF. The CDR3 DNA reads as TGTGCCATCAGGGGGACAGGGGCGGACACTGAAGCTTTCTTT. V gene TRBV10-3 combines with J gene TRBJ1-1, with 10 nucleotides matching TRBD1. Per germline, CDR1 ENHRY and CDR2 SYGVKD. CDR3 length: 14 amino acids. J lost 3 bases, V lost 6 bases, and 4 bases had no gene match.

Details on this clonotype: One end of the junction does not line up with germline, which may come from a read error. V gene TRBV7-2 combines with J gene TRBJ2-2; D is perhaps TRBD2 (5 bases). This CDR3 is built from 11 residues. The V gene's germline CDR1 is SGHTA and CDR2 FQGNSA. CDR3 amino acids: CASSFPGVLFF. The CDR3 nucleotides are TGTGCCAGCAGCTTCCCCGGGGTGCTGTTTTTT.

To note about this clonotype: An end of the junction differs from the germline gene, which may be a read error. This chain uses TRBV13 with TRBJ1-3, with D uncertain. CDR1 is PRHDT, CDR2 FYEKMQ, per germline (reference sequence). CDR3 length equals 15 residues. The CDR3 protein is CASSPSDQPGNTIYF. CDR3 coding DNA: TGCGCCAGCAGCCCCTCGGACCAACCTGGAAACACCATATATTTT.

The chain couples TRBV9 to TRBJ2-7; D is possibly TRBD1 or TRBD2 (5 bases each). This CDR3 has 13 residues. Per germline, CDR1 SGDLS and CDR2 YYNGEE. V lost 2 bases to trimming and J lost 6 bases, with 12 bases between them. The CDR3: CASSVFQGPEQYF. In nucleotides, the CDR3 is TGTGCCAGCAGCGTTTTCCAGGGACCCGAGCAGTACTTC. The variable domain in full, with the rest retrieved from reference TRBV9 and TRBJ2-7, is DSGVTQTPKHLITATGQRVTLRCSPRSGDLSVYWYQQSLDQGLQFLIQYYNGEERAKGNILERFSAQQFPDLHSELNLSSLELGDSALYFCASSVFQGPEQYFGPGTRLTVT.

V gene TRBV20-1 combines with J gene TRBJ2-5; the D gene is possibly TRBD1 (6 bases). Germline CDR1 DFQATT, CDR2 SNEGSKA (reference sequence). The CDR3 totals 14 residues. The V end was cut by 1 base, the J end by 4 bases, with 13 bases between. DNA of the CDR3: TGCAGTGCTAGAGTTCCGACAGGAGGAGAGACCCAGTACTTC. Translated, it gives CSARVPTGGETQYF.

A few counts support this clonotype. This chain joins TRBV24-1 and TRBJ2-3; D unresolved. Per germline, CDR1 KGHDR and CDR2 SFDVKD. The CDR3 is 14 amino acids. Deletions cut 3 bases from V and 3 bases from J, with 9 bases between. CDR3: CATSDRTQTDTQYF. Written as DNA, the CDR3 is TGTGCCACCAGTGATCGGACGCAAACAGATACGCAGTATTTT.